This T cell receptor (beta chain) was identified in a study of blood T cell repertoires in COVID-19. Overall study context: T cells, B-cell-depleted T cells, or PBMCs provided the cDNA or gDNA that served as material.

The germline V and J ends were trimmed by 1 base and 4 bases, with 11 bases remaining between them. The length of the CDR3 is 14 residues. Germline values: CDR1 MNHNS, CDR2 SASEGT. TCRdb keeps only in-frame clones here, not all; method: immunoSEQ multiplex PCR. Of just over 70,000 clones in the sample, approximately 89% were seen once. J is TRBJ2-7 and V is TRBV6-1; D is unclear. Material: peripheral blood. This TCR was recovered from a human donor in a cohort sampled during active COVID-19. CDR3 DNA sequence: TGTGCCAGCAGTGAAGGCAGGATTTGGTACGAGCAGTACTTC. Its translation is CASSEGRIWYEQYF.